The clone carrying this TCR beta chain was observed a handful of times. Its antigen is still unknown. Every subset had its genomic DNA shared out evenly among several immunoSEQ plates. Measured with immunoSEQ multiplex PCR; TCRdb has only the in-frame clones, and not every one. Counted here are around 700,000 clones, more than 70% occurring once; the ten biggest clones make up more than 1.5%. J was trimmed by 1 base and V by 5 bases; bases with no gene match: 6. Per germline, CDR1 LNHDA and CDR2 SQIVND (reference sequence). This CDR3 comprises 16 residues. The sample belongs to a study of shared clonotypes between healthy human individuals. Study information: Three plates each covered CD4 naive and memory; CD8 naive two, CD8 memory one. Regarding the study as a whole: Measured sharing among donors was expected to vary with sequencing depth.

The chain links TRBV19 to TRBJ1-5; TRBD1 agrees at 9 bases. This clonotype was sampled from a woman between 25 and 40 years old in good health. Sequencing input: memory CD4+ T cells sorted from blood. Subset defined: CD45RA-negative fraction. The CDR3 DNA follows: TGTGCCAGTAGTTATCACAGGGGGCCGAGCAATCAGCCCCAGCATTTT. Amino acids: CASSYHRGPSNQPQHF.